This T cell receptor beta chain was captured in a study of T cell responses to AZD1222 COVID-19 vaccine. Study context: Analysis merged second doses at about 4 or about 12 weeks. General study points: Vaccine-associated CD4 TCRs ranged over spike, dominating at 160-218 and 743-854. In all cases, repertoires were sampled only after the peak T cell response. Clonal diversity was possibly underestimated; the donors were predominantly white British and more often female.

Deletions cut 1 base from V and 8 bases from J, with 9 bases between. Germline lookup yields CDR1 SGHTA and CDR2 FQGTGA. This CDR3 comprises 13 residues. For this clone: The antigen is unknown.

TCRdb's table, derived via immunoSEQ multiplex PCR, lists solely in-frame clones and lacks some. This sample has some 120,000 clones, with about nine tenths found just once. This chain uses TRBV7-3 with TRBJ2-1; D ambiguous. The TCR was taken from an adult in good health. Sequenced material: peripheral blood, taken on day 0 of AZD1222 vaccination. The CDR3 reads CASSLMMGDEQFF. CDR3 DNA sequence: TGTGCCAGCAGCTTAATGATGGGCGATGAGCAGTTCTTC.